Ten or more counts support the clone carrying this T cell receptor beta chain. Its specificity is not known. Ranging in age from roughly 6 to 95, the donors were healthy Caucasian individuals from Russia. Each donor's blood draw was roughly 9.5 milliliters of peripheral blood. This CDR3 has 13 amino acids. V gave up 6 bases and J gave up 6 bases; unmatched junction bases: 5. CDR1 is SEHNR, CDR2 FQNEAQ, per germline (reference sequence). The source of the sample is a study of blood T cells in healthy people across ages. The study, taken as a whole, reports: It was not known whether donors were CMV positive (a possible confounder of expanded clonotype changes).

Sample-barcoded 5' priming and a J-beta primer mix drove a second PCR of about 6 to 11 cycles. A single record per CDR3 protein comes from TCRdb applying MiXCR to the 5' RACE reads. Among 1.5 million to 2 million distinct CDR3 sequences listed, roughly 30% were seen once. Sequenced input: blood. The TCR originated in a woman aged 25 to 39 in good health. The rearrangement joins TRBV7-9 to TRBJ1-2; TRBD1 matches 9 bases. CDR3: CASSPGTGNGYTF. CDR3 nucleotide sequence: TGTGCCAGCAGTCCCGGGACAGGGAATGGCTACACCTTC.